This T cell receptor (beta chain) was observed in a study of blood T cell repertoires in COVID-19. Across the whole study: Samples came from the United States, Italy and Spain, spanning acute and convalescent COVID-19. In each case, the material was cDNA or gDNA derived from T cells, B-cell-depleted T cells, or PBMCs.

The length of the CDR3 is 12 residues. Germline trimming cut 8 bases from V and 6 bases from J; bases unmatched to any gene: 4. CDR1 and CDR2 from the germline V gene are LNHDA and SQIVND (reference sequence). Using immunoSEQ multiplex PCR, the repertoire was profiled, and TCRdb retains in-frame clones only, with some absent. There are about 190,000 clones in the sample; roughly 80% occur only once, and 12% lies in the top ten. This chain connects TRBV19 to TRBJ1-5, with 7 bases matching TRBD1. The sample comprised peripheral blood. The receptor was derived from a woman aged 45-60 years with acute or convalescent COVID-19. The DNA for the CDR3 is TGTGCCAGTCGACAGGGCGGTCAGCCCCAGCATTTT. It is translated as CASRQGGQPQHF.